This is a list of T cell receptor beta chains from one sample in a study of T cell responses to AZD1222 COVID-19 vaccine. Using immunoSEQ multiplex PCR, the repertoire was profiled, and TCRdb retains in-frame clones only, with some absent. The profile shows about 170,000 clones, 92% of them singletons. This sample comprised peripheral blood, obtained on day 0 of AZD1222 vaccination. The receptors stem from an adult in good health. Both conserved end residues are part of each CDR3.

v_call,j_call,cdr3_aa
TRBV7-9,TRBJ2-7,CASSPRAGVWEQYF
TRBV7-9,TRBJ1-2,CASSHGQGVFGGYTF
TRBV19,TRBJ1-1,CASSILDRSAEAFF
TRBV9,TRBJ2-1,CASSPRGSGRSGTYNEQFF
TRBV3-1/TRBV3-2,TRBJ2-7,CASSQAAGKSYEQYF
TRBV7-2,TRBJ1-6,CASRGDSYNSPLHF
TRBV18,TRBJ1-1,CASSGDTEAFF
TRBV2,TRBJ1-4,CASGARGNEKLFF
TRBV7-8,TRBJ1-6,CASSRAEHRNSPLHF
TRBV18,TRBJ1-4,CASTPSREINEKLFF
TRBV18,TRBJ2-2,CASSSRPTGAGNTGELFF
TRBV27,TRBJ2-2,CASMMFANTGELFF
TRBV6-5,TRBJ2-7,CASSYSTGATYEQYF
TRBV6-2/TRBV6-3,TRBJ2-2,CASSRTGVTGELFF
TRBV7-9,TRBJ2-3,CASSLKAGGFLADTQYF
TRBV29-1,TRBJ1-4,CGVRDRGSFGEKLFF
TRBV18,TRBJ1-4,CASSPQGQGVEKLFF
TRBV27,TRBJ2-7,CASRSRGRTLEQYF
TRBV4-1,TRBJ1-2,CASSQERGNYGYTF
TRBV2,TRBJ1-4,CASSPLRNEKLFF
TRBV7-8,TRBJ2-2,CASSPSRGTGELFF
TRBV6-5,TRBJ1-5,CASSPGTGNNQPQHF
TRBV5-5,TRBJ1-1,CASSLEDGDTEAFF
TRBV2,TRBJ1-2,CASRGYGHANYGYTF
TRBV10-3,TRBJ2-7,CAISETVYYEQYF
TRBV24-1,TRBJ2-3,CATSDVASGRAGTQYF
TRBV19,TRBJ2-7,CASSSLAGIPYEQYF
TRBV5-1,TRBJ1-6,CASSLVGQGSSSYNSPLHF
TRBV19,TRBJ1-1,CASSIGGTGEAFF
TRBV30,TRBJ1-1,CAWAVTGNTEAFF
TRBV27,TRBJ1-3,CASSSSFRTPGNTIYF
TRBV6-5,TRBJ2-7,CASSYFDRGASEQYF
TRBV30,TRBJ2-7,CAWGRGSYEQYF
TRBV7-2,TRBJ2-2,CAKPSGTNTGELFF
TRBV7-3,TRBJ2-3,CASGEKPTDTQYF
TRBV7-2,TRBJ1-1,CASSLTANTEAFF
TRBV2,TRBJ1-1,CASILRGQGGIRNTEAFF
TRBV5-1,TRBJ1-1,CASSLTTYMNTEAFF
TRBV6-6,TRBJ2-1,CASFVGRALGNEQFF
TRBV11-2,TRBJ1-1,CASSSGTGQRAEAFF
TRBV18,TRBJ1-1,CASSPDRGGRAFF
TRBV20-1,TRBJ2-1,CSARSDNEQFF
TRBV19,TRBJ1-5,CASRRQLKTGEANRPQHF
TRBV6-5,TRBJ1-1,CASSLRRANTEAFF
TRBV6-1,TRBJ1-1,CASSGAPGQGGTEAFF
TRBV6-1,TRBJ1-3,CASSEGSPRNTIYF
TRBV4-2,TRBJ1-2,CASSLGGGSPNYGYTF
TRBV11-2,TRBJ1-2,CASSLQGAGGGYTF
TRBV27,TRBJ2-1,CASSWLNEQFF
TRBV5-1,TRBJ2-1,CASSLVSAPSYNEQFF
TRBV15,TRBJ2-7,CATSRDEIRSYEQYF
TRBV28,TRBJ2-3,CASSLRPSTDTQYF
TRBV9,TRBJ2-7,CASSARVGADEQYF
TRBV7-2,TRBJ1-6,CASSWGEGLSPLHF
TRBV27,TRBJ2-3,CASSLSLLDTQYF